This T cell receptor (beta chain) was sequenced for a study of regulatory T cells in long-lasting Graves disease. Study in general: Newly diagnosed Graves' patients had taken antithyroid drugs under 3 months.

Construction of TCR beta libraries relied on iRepertoire HTBI primers and on Arm-PCR targeting CDR3 regions. TCRdb redid the calling of the multiplex PCR reads with MiXCR, one entry per CDR3 protein. The sample records about 420,000 distinct CDR3 sequences, about 15% being singletons. Germline V lookup: CDR1 SEHNR, CDR2 FQNEAQ (reference sequence). This CDR3 spans 17 amino acids. Time point described: newly diagnosed GD, antithyroid drugs for less than 3 months. The TCR library was prepared using RNA isolated from PBMCs. A note on this clonotype: A much bigger clone sits one base away, suggesting this may be a read error.

This same sample was also taken into another study, of T cells in Graves' hyperthyroidism and ophthalmopathy. That source notes: Aged 18 to 65, the patients had hyperthyroidism that was newly diagnosed and had lasted under 2 months. The HTBI primer set was used in a first-round RT-PCR of the TCR CDR3.

V is TRBV7-9 and J is TRBJ2-7; TRBD2 agrees at 14 bases. The sequence came from a woman aged 18-29 years with Graves disease. The sample consisted of peripheral blood mononuclear cells (PBMCs), taken at new diagnosis, from a patient treated with antithyroid drugs. The CDR3: CASSLALTSGRAAEHYF. CDR3 nucleotides: TGTGCCAGCAGCTTAGCCCTGACTAGCGGGAGGGCCGCCGAGCACTACTTC. The variable domain in full, completed from reference TRBV7-9 and TRBJ2-7, reads DTGVSQNPRHKITKRGQNVTFRCDPISEHNRLYWYRQTLGQGPEFLTYFQNEAQLEKSRLLSDRFSAERPKGSFSTLEIQRTEQGDSAMYLCASSLALTSGRAAEHYFGPGTRLTVT.